This TCR beta chain derives from a study of a mutant IDH1 vaccine in newly diagnosed glioma. Here immunoSEQ multiplex PCR was the method, and the copy in TCRdb shows in-frame clones only, minus some. The sample has some 38,000 clones; 80% to 95% are singletons. As for time point: baseline, week 1 (first vaccination visit). Treatment defined: pre-vaccination baseline after standard-of-care therapy. This CDR3 comprises 14 residues. With 5 bases removed from V and 8 bases from J, the gap between germline ends came to 15 bases. The germline CDR1 and CDR2 sequences are SGHTA and FQGNSA. This TCR was sampled from a man between 18 and 35 years old with glioma. This specimen consisted of PBMCs, obtained from a glioma patient treated with radiotherapy, temozolomide or both. The chain carries TRBV7-2 and TRBJ1-4; D is perhaps TRBD1 (6 bases). The DNA of the CDR3 is TGTGCCAGCAGCCCGCAGGGGCATGTAGAAAAACTGTTTTTT. Its protein product is CASSPQGHVEKLFF.